This TCR beta chain was sequenced for a study of T cell changes during pregnancy in multiple sclerosis. V was clipped by 1 base and J by 7 bases, with 17 bases between them. Germline V lookup: CDR1 SGHTA, CDR2 FQGNSA. The CDR3 is 17 amino acids. The assay was immunoSEQ multiplex PCR, and TCRdb's table has in-frame clones only and misses some. The profile shows tens of thousands of clones, approximately 90% of them singletons. The sequences come from peripheral blood, collected in the first trimester of pregnancy. The source is a female donor in good health, enrolled as a control in a pregnancy study. The chain uses TRBV7-2 and TRBJ1-6, with D possibly matching TRBD1 (6 bases). The CDR3 sequence: CASSLVSGQSPNSPLHF. For the CDR3, the DNA is TGTGCCAGCAGCTTAGTCTCGGGACAAAGTCCCAATTCACCCCTCCACTTT.